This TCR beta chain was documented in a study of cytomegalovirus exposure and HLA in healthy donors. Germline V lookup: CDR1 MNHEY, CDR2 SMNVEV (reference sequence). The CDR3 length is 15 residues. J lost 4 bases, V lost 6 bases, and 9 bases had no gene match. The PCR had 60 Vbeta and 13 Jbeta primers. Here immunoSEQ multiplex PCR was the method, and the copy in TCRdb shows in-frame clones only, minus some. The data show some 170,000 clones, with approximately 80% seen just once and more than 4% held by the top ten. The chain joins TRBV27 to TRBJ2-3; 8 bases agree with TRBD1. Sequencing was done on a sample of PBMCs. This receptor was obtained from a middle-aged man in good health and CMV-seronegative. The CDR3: CASSFARGRADTQYF. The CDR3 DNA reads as TGTGCCAGCAGCTTTGCCAGGGGGCGCGCAGATACGCAGTATTTT.